A single sample is the source of the 25 T cell receptor beta chains below, sequenced in a study of T cells after yellow fever vaccination. TCRdb processed the 5' RACE reads anew with MiXCR; each CDR3 protein has one entry. The sample contains over 300,000 distinct CDR3 sequences, approximately 3.8% of which appear only once. The material sequenced was PBMCs, taken on the day of the yellow fever booster vaccination. These receptors came from a young man who received the YFV17D yellow fever vaccine.

In its sample, this clonotype was seen many times. The chain has TRBV20-1 and TRBJ2-4; 10 nucleotides align to TRBD2. Germline V gives CDR1 DFQATT, CDR2 SNEGSKA (reference sequence). J lost 8 bases, V lost 2 bases, and 9 bases had no gene match. This CDR3 contains 15 residues. DNA for the CDR3: TGCAGTGCTAGATCCTCGTCCAGCGGGGGGGACATTCAGTACTTC. As protein: CSARSSSSGGDIQYF.

This clonotype was seen only a few times. The rearrangement links TRBV27 to TRBJ1-6; 7 nucleotides agree with TRBD1. V was clipped by 5 bases and J by 10 bases; unmatched bases: 8. This CDR3 contains 14 residues. Germline lookup yields CDR1 MNHEY and CDR2 SMNVEV (reference sequence). The CDR3 here is CASSAPGQWSPLHF. Written as DNA, the CDR3 is TGTGCCAGCAGTGCCCCGGGACAGTGGTCACCCCTCCACTTT.

The table lists this clonotype with many counts. The gene calls are TRBV11-3 and TRBJ2-1; D uncertain. The CDR3 has 12 amino acids. The V gene lost 0 bases and the J gene lost 12 bases, with 9 bases spanning the gap. Germline assignment: CDR1 SGHNT and CDR2 YENEEA. The CDR3 protein is CASSLDPSGQFF. The CDR3 nucleotides are TGTGCCAGCAGCTTAGATCCCTCTGGGCAGTTCTTC. Filled out from reference TRBV11-3 and TRBJ2-1, the complete variable domain reads EAGVVQSPRYKIIEKKQPVAFWCNPISGHNTLYWYLQNLGQGPELLIRYENEEAVDDSQLPKDRFSAERLKGVDSTLKIQPAELGDSAVYLCASSLDPSGQFFGPGTRLTVL.

The genes are TRBV19 and TRBJ1-6; no clear D. V was shortened by 1 base and J by 7 bases, with 11 bases between the two germline ends. The CDR3 length is 15 residues. In germline, CDR1 is LNHDA, CDR2 SQIVND (reference sequence). CDR3 DNA: TGTGCCAGTAGTATAGGGGGTCAGTTCAATTCACCCCTCCACTTT. The encoded protein is CASSIGGQFNSPLHF.

The gene calls are TRBV12-3 or TRBV12-4 and TRBJ2-1; D is tentatively TRBD1 or TRBD2 (5 bases each). Trimming cost V 0 bases and J 12 bases, with 15 bases left between them. The CDR3 contains 14 residues. CDR3 nucleotides: TGTGCCAGCAGTTTAGCGGGGACCCCGCTCGGGCAGTTCTTC. This gives the protein CASSLAGTPLGQFF.

This clonotype has a count of ten or more. The chain combines TRBV7-2 with TRBJ2-1, with 7 nucleotides matching TRBD1. Germline lookup yields CDR1 SGHTA and CDR2 FQGNSA. The ends lost 4 bases at V and 12 bases at J; junction bases unmatched: 12. This CDR3 is 14 amino acids long. CDR3 in amino acids: CASSSRTGKERQFF. In nucleotides, the CDR3 is TGTGCCAGCAGCTCTAGGACAGGAAAGGAGAGGCAGTTCTTC.

This clonotype was seen many times. V usage is TRBV20-1 and J usage is TRBJ2-3; D is ambiguous. The CDR3 runs to 14 residues. Trimming removed 5 bases at V and 1 base at J, with 13 bases between. Germline CDR1 is DFQATT and CDR2 is SNEGSKA (reference sequence). The CDR3 DNA sequence: TGCAGTGCTCGCCGAGCAGCAGGCACAGATACGCAGTATTTT. Translated, it gives CSARRAAGTDTQYF.

This clonotype was seen at least ten times. The gene calls are TRBV7-9 and TRBJ1-4; D is undetermined. The CDR3 length is 17 residues. The germline V and J ends were trimmed by 1 base and 0 bases, with 12 bases remaining between them. The germline V gene encodes CDR1 SEHNR and CDR2 FQNEAQ (reference sequence). CDR3 nucleotide sequence: TGTGCCAGCAGCTTAGAAGTCAGCTTTGCAACTAATGAAAAACTGTTTTTT. Residues: CASSLEVSFATNEKLFF.

This chain uses TRBV12-3 or TRBV12-4 with TRBJ2-1; D tentatively reads TRBD1 or TRBD2 (6 bases each). The CDR3 consists of 14 residues. Trimming took 11 bases from V and 6 from J, leaving 20 bases between them. The CDR3, as DNA: TGTGCCTCAAGTTCGGGGGCGATGGGCAATGAGCAGTTCTTC. This encodes CASSSGAMGNEQFF.

The rearrangement uses TRBV7-8 and TRBJ2-5, with 7 bases matching TRBD1. The germline gives CDR1 SGHVS, CDR2 FQNEAQ. CDR3 length equals 14 residues. With V trimmed by 5 bases and J by 2 bases, 5 bases remained unmatched. CDR3 protein: CASSTGDRQETQYF. The DNA of the CDR3 is TGTGCCAGCAGCACCGGGGACAGACAAGAGACCCAGTACTTC.

This chain links TRBV12-3 or TRBV12-4 with TRBJ2-7; a weak D match, TRBD1 (6 bases). This CDR3 contains 14 residues. V gave up 6 bases and J gave up 10 bases, with 22 bases separating them. CDR3 DNA sequence: TGTGCCAGCAGACCGACCGGGACACTCTACCTACAGTACTTC. Encoded protein: CASRPTGTLYLQYF.

This clonotype was counted at least ten times. The chain has TRBV7-2 and TRBJ2-4, with 7 bases lining up with TRBD1. V trimming: 6 bases; J trimming: 7 bases; junction bases outside the gene matches: 3. The V gene's germline CDR1 is SGHTA and CDR2 FQGNSA. The CDR3 consists of 12 residues. The CDR3 coding sequence is TGTGCCAGCAGTCCCAGGGGGAACATTCAGTACTTC. Its protein is CASSPRGNIQYF.

The genes are TRBV20-1 and TRBJ2-7; 7 positions agree with TRBD1. V gave up 0 bases and J gave up 2 bases; unmatched junction bases: 7. Germline CDR1 is DFQATT and CDR2 is SNEGSKA (reference sequence). This CDR3 has 15 residues. CDR3 DNA sequence: TGCAGTGCTAGAGAACCGACAGGGTATCCCTACGAGCAGTACTTC. It codes for CSAREPTGYPYEQYF.

The sample holds a few counts of this clonotype. The V and J genes are TRBV3-1 and TRBJ2-5; TRBD2 matches 15 bases. Germline-derived CDR1 and CDR2 are LGHDT and YNNKEL (reference sequence). Trimming took 5 bases from V and 3 from J; bases not matched to a gene: 10. The CDR3 is 18 residues long. This CDR3 is CASSLGLAGGLIEETQYF. CDR3 bases: TGTGCCAGCAGCTTGGGACTAGCGGGGGGCCTAATAGAAGAGACCCAGTACTTC.

This clonotype was seen a single time. One junction end does not reproduce the germline sequence, and a read error may be involved. This CDR3 reads CASSRRDTDTKYF. In DNA, the CDR3 is TGTGCCAGCAGCCGGCGGGATACAGATACGAAGTATTTT. The rearrangement links TRBV5-6 to TRBJ2-3; perhaps TRBD2 as D (6 bases). Germline V gene data show CDR1 as SGHDT and CDR2 as YYEEEE. The CDR3 length is 13 residues.

This clonotype appeared a few times. The chain carries TRBV7-2 and TRBJ2-1; TRBD2 agrees at 9 bases. Germline V gene sequence: CDR1 SGHTA, CDR2 FQGNSA. Trimming cost V 8 bases and J 3 bases; bases outside gene matches: 8. This CDR3 spans 15 amino acids. The CDR3 DNA sequence: TGTGCCAGCGGATTAGCGGGGGACTTCTACAATGAGCAGTTCTTC. Encoded protein: CASGLAGDFYNEQFF.

This clonotype was observed a few times. The chain uses TRBV15 and TRBJ2-7; 9 bases map to TRBD1. Losses at the gene ends were 0 bases for V and 2 bases for J; bases not matched to a gene: 8. Per the germline V gene, CDR1 is LNHNV and CDR2 is YYDKDF (reference sequence). This CDR3 is built from 17 residues. Here the CDR3 reads CATSRETPRQGAYEQYF. CDR3 in DNA: TGTGCCACCAGCAGAGAAACCCCACGACAGGGGGCCTACGAGCAGTACTTC.

This clonotype was seen at least ten times. The V and J genes are TRBV7-2 and TRBJ1-2, with D perhaps matching TRBD1 (5 bases). The CDR3 extends over 13 amino acids. The V end was cut by 4 bases, the J end by 5 bases, with 11 bases between. Germline loops: CDR1 SGHTA, CDR2 FQGNSA. CDR3 residues: CASSSGPGYGYTF. The DNA for the CDR3 is TGTGCCAGCAGCTCTGGGCCAGGGTATGGCTACACCTTC.

In its sample, this clonotype was seen many times. V usage is TRBV5-1 and J usage is TRBJ1-1; D gene unclear. Trimming pared 5 bases from V and 1 base from J, leaving 12 bases between. The CDR3 is 14 residues long. The germline CDR1 and CDR2 sequences are SGHRS and YFSETQ. The CDR3 DNA is TGCGCCAGCAGATCGGAGAGGCCGAACACTGAAGCTTTCTTT. Translation gives CASRSERPNTEAFF.

The chain combines TRBV7-2 with TRBJ2-7, with D possibly matching TRBD1 (5 bases). The CDR3 is 13 amino acids. Germline V gene lookup returns CDR1 SGHTA and CDR2 FQGNSA. Trimming took off 3 bases at V and 3 bases at J, with 9 bases between the two ends. CDR3 DNA sequence: TGTGCCAGCAGCTTCACCGACAGCTACGAGCAGTACGTC. Amino acid sequence: CASSFTDSYEQYV.

This chain joins TRBV19 and TRBJ1-6, with 9 bases matching TRBD1. Germline V lookup: CDR1 LNHDA, CDR2 SQIVND (reference sequence). CDR3 length: 14 residues. Trimming removed 9 bases from V and 10 bases from J; junction bases left unmatched: 10. The DNA of the CDR3 is TGTGCCAGCCGGACAGGGGAGACGGTGTCACCCCTCCACTTT. Its protein product is CASRTGETVSPLHF.

This clonotype was seen only a few times. This chain's CDR3 is CASSLELAGGRETQYF. In DNA form, the CDR3 reads TGTGCCAGCAGCTTAGAATTAGCGGGGGGGCGGGAGACCCAGTACTTC. The genes are TRBV7-2 and TRBJ2-5, with 11 bases lining up with TRBD2. Germline CDR1 SGHTA, CDR2 FQGNSA. This CDR3 is 16 amino acids long. The V and J ends lost 1 base and 5 bases, in that order; junction bases with no gene match: 6.

V usage is TRBV6-4 and J usage is TRBJ1-2; 9 bases match TRBD1. V lost 11 bases, J lost 5 bases, and 6 bases stayed unmatched. Germline V gene sequence: CDR1 MRHNA, CDR2 SNTAGT. CDR3 length equals 12 residues. The DNA of the CDR3 is TGTGCCGCCCGAGGACAGGGGTATGGCTACACCTTC. This encodes CAARGQGYGYTF.

The chain joins TRBV7-6 to TRBJ2-3; D not resolved. V was cut by 6 bases and J by 1 base, with 14 bases left in between. Germline assignment: CDR1 SGHVS and CDR2 FNYEAQ. The CDR3 totals 15 residues. CDR3 sequence: CASRRRSTGTDTQYF. The CDR3 region has the DNA TGTGCCAGCAGACGCAGGTCTACGGGCACAGATACGCAGTATTTT. Looking up the rest from reference TRBV7-6 and TRBJ2-3 gives the full variable domain: GAGVSQSPRYKVTKRGQDVALRCDPISGHVSLYWYRQALGQGPEFLTYFNYEAQQDKSGLPNDRFSAERPEGSISTLTIQRTEQRDSAMYRCASRRRSTGTDTQYFGPGTRLTVL.

About this clonotype: An end of the junction does not agree with germline; a read error may underlie this. The genes are TRBV7-3 and TRBJ2-5, with 7 positions matching TRBD2. Germline loops: CDR1 SGHTA, CDR2 FQGTGA. CDR3 size: 14 residues. CDR3 in DNA: TGTGCCAGCAGCTTAAATGCGGGGGAAGAGACCGAGTACTTC. Its translation is CASSLNAGEETEYF.